These 13 T cell receptor beta chains were all obtained from the same sample, sequenced in a study of blood T cells in healthy people across ages. Alongside a J-beta primer mix, a sample-barcoded 5' primer served in a second PCR lasting about 6 to 12 cycles. Using its own MiXCR run on the 5' RACE reads, TCRdb lists one record per CDR3 protein. The data show hundreds of thousands of distinct CDR3 sequences, just over 55% seen once. The sequencing sample was made of blood. The receptor source for this set is a man in his forties in good health.

This clonotype was seen a few times. The rearrangement uses TRBV28 and TRBJ2-1; 8 nucleotides line up with TRBD2. The CDR3 covers 16 residues. With V trimmed by 5 bases and J by 0 bases, 6 bases remained unmatched. CDR1 and CDR2 (germline): MDHEN, SYDVKM. The CDR3 is CASSPIRGGSYNEQFF. In DNA, the CDR3 is TGTGCCAGCAGTCCGATCCGGGGGGGCTCCTACAATGAGCAGTTCTTC.

The sample holds a few counts of this clonotype. As DNA, the CDR3 is TGTGCCAGCAGTTACTCACGGCTAGCGGGGTCCAATGAGCAGTTCTTC. This sequence encodes CASSYSRLAGSNEQFF. The V and J genes are TRBV6-5 and TRBJ2-1, with 9 bases lining up with TRBD2. CDR3 size: 16 residues. The germline V gene has CDR1 MNHEY and CDR2 SVGAGI. J lost 6 bases, V lost 0 bases, and 6 bases had no gene match.

This clonotype turned up a few times. V and J are TRBV3-1 and TRBJ1-1; D not resolved. This CDR3 region has 14 residues. V gave up 3 bases and J gave up 0 bases, with 8 bases separating them. CDR1 LGHDT and CDR2 YNNKEL come from the germline V gene (reference sequence). DNA of the CDR3: TGTGCCAGCAGCCAGGGGTCGTTGAACACTGAAGCTTTCTTT. It is translated as CASSQGSLNTEAFF.

The chain couples TRBV29-1 to TRBJ2-7; 9 nucleotides agree with TRBD2. Germline CDR1 reads SQVTM; CDR2 reads ANQGSEA. The CDR3 is 13 residues long. The V segment lost 0 bases and the J segment 4 bases; nucleotides outside the gene matches: 1. The CDR3 here is CSVEELAGYEQYF. The CDR3, as DNA: TGCAGCGTTGAAGAACTAGCGGGTTACGAGCAGTACTTC.

The chain combines TRBV7-8 with TRBJ2-7, with unresolved D. Germline loops: CDR1 SGHVS, CDR2 FQNEAQ. The CDR3 runs to 15 residues. Trimming left V 1 base short and J 4 bases short, with 14 bases between. The CDR3 is CASSLEHAPSYEQYF. CDR3 DNA sequence: TGTGCCAGCAGCTTAGAACACGCACCCTCATACGAGCAGTACTTC. Drawing the rest from reference TRBV7-8 and TRBJ2-7, the complete variable domain is GAGVSQSPRYKVAKRGQDVALRCDPISGHVSLFWYQQALGQGPEFLTYFQNEAQLDKSGLPSDRFFAERPEGSVSTLKIQRTQQEDSAVYLCASSLEHAPSYEQYFGPGTRLTVT.

As for this clonotype: At one of its ends the junction is not consistent with the germline gene, which may arise from a read error. V gene TRBV7-2 combines with J gene TRBJ2-1; 7 bases line up with TRBD2. The CDR3 runs to 14 residues. In germline, CDR1 is SGHTA, CDR2 FQGNSA. The CDR3 sequence: CASSLADNYNEQFF. CDR3 sequence (DNA): TGTGCCAGCAGCCTAGCGGATAACTACAATGAGCAGTTCTTC.

The chain is built from TRBV12-3 or TRBV12-4 and TRBJ2-5; D may be TRBD1 or TRBD2 (5 bases each). The CDR3 totals 15 residues. Trimming shortened V by 4 bases and J by 0 bases, and 12 bases separated the two germline ends. CDR3 sequence reads: CASSSSRGHQETQYF. The CDR3 DNA sequence: TGTGCCAGCAGTTCCTCCCGGGGACACCAAGAGACCCAGTACTTC.

This clonotype was detected ten times or more. This chain connects TRBV20-1 to TRBJ1-5; 7 positions agree with TRBD1. This CDR3 region has 15 residues. J was trimmed by 4 bases and V by 4 bases; bases with no gene match: 10. The germline gives CDR1 DFQATT, CDR2 SNEGSKA (reference sequence). CDR3 sequence reads: CSATRQGNENQPQHF. In DNA, the CDR3 is TGCAGTGCTACTAGACAGGGTAACGAGAATCAGCCCCAGCATTTT.

This clonotype was recorded a few times. This chain links TRBV6-1 with TRBJ2-7; no reliable D call. Germline CDR1 and CDR2: MNHNS and SASEGT. The CDR3 extends over 14 amino acids. V lost 4 bases and J 2 bases, leaving 12 bases between the germline ends. The CDR3 nucleotides are TGTGCCAGCAGTGTTCAAGATACCCCCTACGAGCAGTACTTC. This codes for CASSVQDTPYEQYF.

This clonotype was seen only once. The gene calls are TRBV7-2 and TRBJ2-3; D gene unclear. The CDR3 contains 13 residues. In germline, CDR1 is SGHTA, CDR2 FQGNSA. V lost 7 bases, J lost 10 bases, and 18 bases lay in between. The DNA of the CDR3 is TGTGCCAGCACCACCTTAGTTACGGATGCGCAGTATTTT. Encoded protein: CASTTLVTDAQYF.

In regard to this clonotype: A much more abundant neighbour one base away suggests this may be a read error. This chain uses TRBV6-5 with TRBJ2-1, with 7 nucleotides matching TRBD1. The CDR3 spans 17 residues. The germline gives CDR1 MNHEY, CDR2 SVGAGI. CDR3 sequence reads: CASSYSKRQGIYSEQFF. In DNA form, the CDR3 reads TGTGCCAGCAGTTACTCAAAACGACAGGGAATCTACAGTGAGCAGTTCTTC.

The rearrangement uses TRBV20-1 and TRBJ2-3; weak D call: TRBD1 (5 bases). Germline CDR1 reads DFQATT; CDR2 reads SNEGSKA (reference sequence). The CDR3 contains 17 residues. The germline V and J ends were trimmed by 1 base and 3 bases, with 20 bases remaining between them. The CDR3 protein is CSARAIVKGQTTDTQYF. Here the CDR3 DNA reads TGCAGTGCTAGAGCCATCGTCAAGGGGCAAACAACAGATACGCAGTATTTT.

V is TRBV7-8 and J is TRBJ2-5; no reliable D call. V lost 2 bases and J 5 bases, leaving 15 bases between the germline ends. The CDR3 has 15 residues. Per the germline V gene, CDR1 is SGHVS and CDR2 is FQNEAQ. In nucleotides, the CDR3 is TGTGCCAGCAGCTTAAGTTCCGGGTTTCAGGAGACCCAGTACTTC. Its translation is CASSLSSGFQETQYF.